The 10 T cell receptor beta chains reported below all come from one sample, sequenced in a study of OX40 agonist ivuxolimab in advanced cancers. Receptor libraries were prepared by the immunoSEQ multiplex PCR assay. This immuneACCESS table, as held by TCRdb, lists in-frame sequences with V and J called but not all clones. Of the missing ones, under half trace to an unresolved V gene in checked studies; the others have no known cause. This sample is represented by fewer than 65,000 clones; around 87% of them were singletons. The top ten clonotypes cover 5.2% of the sample. The sequenced sample was CD4+ or CD8+ T cells sorted from blood, obtained in a trial of the OX40 agonist ivuxolimab. The receptors here all came from an adult with an advanced solid tumor such as melanoma, head and neck, liver or kidney cancer.

This clone was observed a single time. This chain links TRBV29-1 with TRBJ1-1, with 7 bases aligning to TRBD1. The CDR3 covers 10 residues. Per the germline V gene, CDR1 is SQVTM and CDR2 is ANQGSEA. V lost 5 bases, J lost 11 bases, and 5 bases stayed unmatched. For the CDR3, the DNA is TGCAGCGTTCGGGACAGCAGGGCTTTCTTT. This codes for CSVRDSRAFF.

The CDR3 reads CASSMGGLAATDTQYF. In nucleotides, the CDR3 is TGTGCCAGTAGTATGGGCGGACTAGCGGCGACAGATACGCAGTATTTT. This chain joins TRBV19 and TRBJ2-3; TRBD2 matches at 10 bases. Germline loops: CDR1 LNHDA, CDR2 SQIVND (reference sequence). The CDR3 has 16 residues. V shed 3 bases and J 3 bases; nucleotides not matched to a gene: 6.

CDR3 nucleotides: TGTGCCAGCAGTGAAGGGACGGCAGGGCCCCAGCATTTT. This encodes CASSEGTAGPQHF. The J gene is TRBJ1-5, the V gene TRBV6-5; a possible D gene is TRBD1 (5 bases). Trimming stripped 5 bases from V and 9 bases from J, with 14 bases between. Germline V gene lookup returns CDR1 MNHEY and CDR2 SVGAGI. CDR3 length: 13 amino acids.

V usage is TRBV9 and J usage is TRBJ1-4, with TRBD1 matching 7 bases. V was pared by 4 bases and J by 6 bases, with 9 bases of the junction left unmatched. CDR1 is SGDLS, CDR2 YYNGEE, per germline. CDR3 length: 15 amino acids. The chain's CDR3 is CASSPGGRGDEKLFF. The DNA of the CDR3 is TGTGCCAGCAGCCCAGGGGGGCGAGGAGATGAAAAACTGTTTTTT. Looking up the rest from reference TRBV9 and TRBJ1-4 gives the full variable domain: DSGVTQTPKHLITATGQRVTLRCSPRSGDLSVYWYQQSLDQGLQFLIQYYNGEERAKGNILERFSAQQFPDLHSELNLSSLELGDSALYFCASSPGGRGDEKLFFGSGTQLSVL.

This clone was recorded only once. The chain joins TRBV5-6 to TRBJ2-1; the match to TRBD2 covers 10 bases. The CDR3 is 15 amino acids. Germline loops: CDR1 SGHDT, CDR2 YYEEEE. V was pared by 3 bases and J by 5 bases, with 5 bases of the junction left unmatched. In DNA, the CDR3 is TGTGCCAGCAGCTCTGGACTAGCGGTCCACAATGAGCAGTTCTTC. It encodes CASSSGLAVHNEQFF.

The rearrangement links TRBV5-8 to TRBJ1-1; D is unclear. The CDR3 contains 11 residues. Deletions cut 5 bases from V and 9 bases from J, with 11 bases between. CDR1 is SGHTS and CDR2 is YDEGEE in the germline V gene. CDR3 bases: TGTGCCAGCAGTGCGGGGATACAAGCTTTCTTT. The encoded protein is CASSAGIQAFF.

This clone turned up a few times. The chain is built from TRBV5-1 and TRBJ1-2; D gene ambiguous. The CDR3 covers 12 residues. V lost 1 base and J lost 3, with 4 bases in between. CDR1 is SGHRS, CDR2 YFSETQ, per germline. The CDR3 protein is CASSLTDYGYTF. The CDR3 DNA reads TGCGCCAGCAGCTTGACAGACTATGGCTACACCTTC.

The rearrangement joins TRBV13 to TRBJ2-5; D remains ambiguous. V was pared by 0 bases and J by 5 bases, with 7 bases between. CDR1 and CDR2 from the germline V gene are PRHDT and FYEKMQ (reference sequence). CDR3 length: 13 amino acids. CDR3 protein: CASSLGGSETQYF. The DNA for the CDR3 is TGTGCCAGCAGCTTAGGAGGTTCGGAGACCCAGTACTTC.

J is TRBJ2-7 and V is TRBV7-2; 10 bases are a match to TRBD2. Germline trimming cut 6 bases from V and 5 bases from J; bases unmatched to any gene: 10. Germline V gene lookup returns CDR1 SGHTA and CDR2 FQGNSA. The CDR3 has 15 amino acids. The CDR3 nucleotides are TGTGCCAGCAGTCCCGGGGGACTAGCGAAGAACGAGCAGTACTTC. Amino acid sequence: CASSPGGLAKNEQYF. Looking up the rest from reference TRBV7-2 and TRBJ2-7 gives the full variable domain: GAGVSQSPSNKVTEKGKDVELRCDPISGHTALYWYRQSLGQGLEFLIYFQGNSAPDKSGLPSDRFSAERTGGSVSTLTIQRTQQEDSAVYLCASSPGGLAKNEQYFGPGTRLTVT.

With respect to this clone: Other DNA sequences of this sample code for an identical CDR3. This sequence joins TRBV30 and TRBJ1-3; unclear D gene. V was trimmed by 0 bases and J by 2 bases, leaving 11 bases between them. Germline CDR1 is GTSNPN and CDR2 is SVGIG (reference sequence). The CDR3 is 15 residues long. CDR3 region: CAWSVGGHPGNTIYF. In DNA, the CDR3 is TGTGCCTGGAGTGTGGGAGGGCATCCTGGAAACACCATATATTTT.